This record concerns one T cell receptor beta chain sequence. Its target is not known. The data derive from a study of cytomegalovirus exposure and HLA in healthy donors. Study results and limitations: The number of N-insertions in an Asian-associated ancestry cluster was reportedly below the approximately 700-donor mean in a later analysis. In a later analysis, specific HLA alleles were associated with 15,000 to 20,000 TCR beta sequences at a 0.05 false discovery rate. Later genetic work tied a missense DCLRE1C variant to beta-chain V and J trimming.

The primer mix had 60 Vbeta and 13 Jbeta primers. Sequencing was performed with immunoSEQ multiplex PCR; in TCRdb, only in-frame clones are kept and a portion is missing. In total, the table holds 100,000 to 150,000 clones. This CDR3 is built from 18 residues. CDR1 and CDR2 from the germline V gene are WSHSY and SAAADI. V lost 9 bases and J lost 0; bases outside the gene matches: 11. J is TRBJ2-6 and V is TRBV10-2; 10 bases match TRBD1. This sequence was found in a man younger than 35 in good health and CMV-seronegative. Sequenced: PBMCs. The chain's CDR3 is CASLLPGQGSSGANVLTF. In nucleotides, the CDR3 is TGCGCCAGTCTATTGCCGGGACAGGGGAGCTCTGGGGCCAACGTCCTGACTTTC.